These T cell receptor beta chains were read from a single sample in a study of blood T cells in healthy people across ages. TCRdb analysed the 5' RACE reads with MiXCR anew, one entry per CDR3 protein. The table has 1.8 million or so distinct CDR3 sequences, about 39% seen once. The specimen was blood. The receptors stem from a human donor in good health. Both conserved end residues are part of each CDR3. The order of the fields is clone size, D gene, V gene, J gene, CDR3 length, CDR3 protein, CDR3 DNA. D genes are given only for firm matches. Clone size appears in some rows only: once, few, many, or a class for an expanded clone.

-,-,TRBV10-3,TRBJ1-2,13,CAISGTGSQGYTF,TGTGCCATCAGTGGTACGGGATCTCAAGGCTACACCTTC
few,-,TRBV4-3,TRBJ1-2,16,CASSQDQQRENYGYTF,TGCGCCAGCAGCCAAGATCAACAGCGTGAGAACTATGGCTACACCTTC
few,-,TRBV5-1,TRBJ1-1,14,CASNWAGLDTEAFF,TGCGCCAGCAATTGGGCAGGGCTTGACACTGAAGCTTTCTTT
few,-,TRBV9,TRBJ1-1,14,CASSASSLNTEAFF,TGTGCCAGCAGCGCATCTAGTTTGAACACTGAAGCTTTCTTT
-,-,TRBV7-2,TRBJ1-4,15,CASSPTGELNEKLFF,TGTGCCAGCAGCCCCACAGGAGAGCTTAATGAAAAACTGTTTTTT
-,-,TRBV20-1,TRBJ1-5,13,CSATPGNNQPQHF,TGCAGTGCTACCCCAGGGAACAATCAGCCCCAGCATTTT
-,-,TRBV20-1,TRBJ2-3,14,CSAGGWTATDTQYF,TGCAGTGCCGGGGGGTGGACAGCCACAGATACGCAGTATTTT
-,-,TRBV20-1,TRBJ1-2,15,CSASPAGQGKGGYTF,TGCAGTGCTAGCCCGGCGGGGCAGGGGAAGGGTGGCTACACCTTC
few,-,TRBV9,TRBJ2-2,13,CASSPDSPGELFF,TGTGCCAGCAGCCCTGACAGCCCCGGGGAGCTGTTTTTT
few,TRBD1,TRBV29-1,TRBJ2-6,18,CSVEIRDREETGANVLTF,TGCAGCGTTGAAATACGGGACAGAGAAGAAACTGGGGCCAACGTCCTGACTTTC
once,-,TRBV5-5,TRBJ2-2,15,CASSPGFRGTGELFF,TGTGCCAGCAGCCCAGGGTTTAGGGGCACCGGGGAGCTGTTTTTT
-,TRBD2,TRBV6-4,TRBJ2-1,19,CASSDSSSGGPSSYNEQFF,TGTGCCAGCAGTGACTCCTCTAGCGGGGGGCCGAGCTCCTACAATGAGCAGTTCTTC
-,-,TRBV9,TRBJ1-2,14,CASKWQGRCNGYTF,TGTGCCAGCAAGTGGCAGGGACGGTGTAATGGCTACACCTTC
-,TRBD1,TRBV5-6,TRBJ1-6,15,CASSFRDRGLSPLHF,TGTGCCAGCAGCTTCCGGGACAGGGGGCTTTCACCCCTCCACTTT
-,-,TRBV6-1,TRBJ1-5,15,CASSEAGGYNQPQHF,TGTGCCAGCAGTGAAGCTGGGGGCTACAATCAGCCCCAGCATTTT
few,TRBD2,TRBV20-1,TRBJ2-3,15,CSARDAGDLLDTQYF,TGCAGTGCTAGAGACGCGGGGGATCTCTTGGATACGCAGTATTTT
-,-,TRBV12-5,TRBJ1-2,14,CASGSGLLVYGYTF,TGTGCTAGTGGTTCGGGACTCTTAGTATATGGCTACACCTTC
few,-,TRBV5-1,TRBJ1-2,12,CASSLEWGAGTF,-
-,-,TRBV12-3/TRBV12-4,TRBJ2-2,12,CASNNYTGELFF,TGTGCCAGCAATAATTACACCGGGGAGCTGTTTTTT
few,-,TRBV29-1,TRBJ1-1,11,CSVGDTTEAFF,TGCAGCGTAGGGGACACCACTGAAGCTTTCTTT
-,-,TRBV3-1,TRBJ2-5,16,CASSQGFRDLQETQYF,TGTGCCAGCAGCCAAGGGTTCAGGGACCTCCAAGAGACCCAGTACTTC
many,TRBD2,TRBV6-4,TRBJ2-5,15,CASSAGSGGQETQYF,TGTGCCAGCAGTGCCGGGTCGGGGGGACAAGAGACCCAGTACTTC
-,-,TRBV12-3/TRBV12-4,TRBJ1-2,13,CASKYGGGGGYTF,TGTGCCAGCAAGTATGGAGGAGGGGGTGGCTACACCTTC
few,-,TRBV6-6,TRBJ2-4,17,CASSPPSPGLAKNIQYF,TGTGCCAGCAGCCCACCCTCCCCGGGACTAGCCAAAAACATTCAGTACTTC
-,TRBD1,TRBV28,TRBJ2-1,15,CASRGPGTVYNEQFF,TGTGCCAGCAGAGGTCCCGGGACAGTATACAATGAGCAGTTCTTC
few,TRBD1,TRBV20-1,TRBJ1-2,14,CSALTGGLRYGYTF,TGCAGTGCTCTTACAGGGGGCCTTCGGTATGGCTACACCTTC
-,-,TRBV20-1,TRBJ1-2,13,CSARVRDSYGYTF,TGCAGTGCTAGAGTCCGAGACTCCTATGGCTACACCTTC
-,TRBD1,TRBV5-1,TRBJ2-1,14,CASSYGQGGDEQFF,TGCGCCAGCAGCTACGGACAGGGGGGCGATGAGCAGTTCTTC
few,TRBD1,TRBV12-3/TRBV12-4,TRBJ2-1,13,CASSLPGTGLQFF,TGTGCCAGCAGTTTACCGGGGACAGGGCTTCAGTTCTTC
-,-,TRBV11-2,TRBJ2-3,15,CASSSLVGVGDTQYF,TGTGCCAGCAGCTCCTTAGTCGGAGTTGGGGATACGCAGTATTTT
-,-,TRBV5-1,TRBJ1-4,13,CASSLDPEEKRFF,TGCGCCAGCAGCTTGGATCCGGAAGAAAAACGGTTTTTT
few,-,TRBV6-6,TRBJ2-7,14,CASRLTDPSYEQYF,TGTGCCAGCAGATTGACAGACCCCTCCTACGAGCAGTACTTC
many,-,TRBV7-2,TRBJ1-2,13,CASSLVGDYGYTF,TGTGCCAGCAGTCTAGTAGGGGACTATGGCTACACCTTC
-,-,TRBV4-3,TRBJ1-4,15,CASSPHQGSGEKLFF,TGCGCCAGCAGCCCCCATCAGGGGTCGGGTGAAAAACTGTTTTTT
-,-,TRBV7-9,TRBJ1-2,15,CASSLGDPRGRGYTF,TGTGCCAGCAGCTTAGGAGACCCTCGAGGTCGGGGCTACACCTTC
-,TRBD1,TRBV5-1,TRBJ1-1,16,CASSPLQGAFATEAFF,TGCGCCAGCAGCCCTCTACAGGGGGCGTTTGCCACTGAAGCTTTCTTT
-,-,TRBV12-3/TRBV12-4,TRBJ2-7,14,CASRKGAEIYEQYF,TGTGCCAGCAGAAAAGGGGCAGAGATATACGAGCAGTACTTC
-,-,TRBV20-1,TRBJ2-5,14,CSARAIGGQETQYF,TGCAGTGCTAGGGCGATTGGTGGCCAAGAGACCCAGTACTTC
-,TRBD2,TRBV2,TRBJ2-7,14,CASTLADRYYEQYF,TGTGCCAGCACCCTAGCGGACCGGTACTACGAGCAGTACTTC
-,-,TRBV2,TRBJ2-3,15,CASSQQGVLADTQYF,TGTGCCAGCAGTCAACAGGGTGTGTTGGCAGATACGCAGTATTTT
few,-,TRBV6-2/TRBV6-3,TRBJ2-1,13,CASAVGVYNEQFF,TGTGCCAGCGCTGTTGGGGTCTACAATGAGCAGTTCTTC
-,-,TRBV7-2,TRBJ2-7,18,CASSLAARGRTVAYEQYF,TGTGCCAGCAGCTTAGCCGCAAGGGGGAGGACAGTCGCCTACGAGCAGTACTTC
few,-,TRBV5-1,TRBJ2-7,15,CASSPQPSQGHEQYF,TGCGCCAGCAGCCCCCAACCCTCGCAGGGCCACGAGCAGTACTTC
few,-,TRBV9,TRBJ2-1,15,CASSVRGGLPDEQFF,TGTGCCAGCAGCGTAAGGGGGGGCCTTCCCGATGAGCAGTTCTTC
-,-,TRBV10-3,TRBJ1-2,14,CAISPTEDGRGYTF,TGTGCCATCAGTCCGACAGAGGATGGACGGGGCTACACCTTC
once,TRBD2,TRBV7-8,TRBJ2-7,15,CASSSGSGGWYEQYF,TGTGCCAGCAGCTCAGGGAGCGGGGGATGGTACGAGCAGTACTTC
many,-,TRBV9,TRBJ2-3,14,CASSVGGFTDTQYF,TGTGCCAGCAGCGTAGGGGGGTTCACAGATACGCAGTATTTT
-,TRBD2,TRBV7-3,TRBJ2-3,16,CASSPGSGGITDTQYF,TGTGCCAGCAGCCCGGGGAGCGGGGGGATCACAGATACGCAGTATTTT
-,-,TRBV27,TRBJ2-1,17,CASSLLPPGVSYNEQFF,TGTGCCAGCAGTTTGTTACCGCCGGGGGTCTCCTACAATGAGCAGTTCTTC
-,TRBD1,TRBV9,TRBJ2-3,19,CASSSPAQGERLGTDTQYF,TGTGCCAGCAGCTCCCCGGCTCAGGGGGAAAGGTTAGGCACAGATACGCAGTATTTT
-,-,TRBV20-1,TRBJ1-4,13,CSAQGLLNEKLFF,TGCAGTGCTCAAGGACTTCTTAATGAAAAACTGTTTTTT
few,TRBD2,TRBV7-3,TRBJ2-3,17,CASSSRAGLLRPDTQYF,TGTGCCAGCAGCTCAAGAGCGGGGCTATTAAGGCCTGATACGCAGTATTTT
-,-,TRBV7-6,TRBJ2-7,16,CASSGRSGQGSYEQYF,TGTGCCAGCAGCGGGAGATCGGGTCAAGGGAGTTACGAGCAGTACTTC
-,-,TRBV20-1,TRBJ2-5,14,CSARDVGFLETQYF,TGCAGTGCTAGAGATGTAGGATTTCTAGAGACCCAGTACTTC
-,-,TRBV28,TRBJ2-7,13,CATMAYSSYEQYF,TGTGCCACCATGGCGTACAGCTCCTACGAGCAGTACTTC
-,-,TRBV6-2/TRBV6-3,TRBJ1-2,13,CASRVGANYGYTF,TGTGCCAGCAGGGTCGGAGCTAACTATGGCTACACCTTC
few,TRBD2,TRBV29-1,TRBJ2-7,14,CSVGSGGNSYEQYF,TGCAGCGTTGGAAGCGGGGGGAACTCCTACGAGCAGTACTTC